This entry concerns a single TCR beta chain. This clonotype was detected ten times or more. It lacks a known antigen. The sample holds no much larger clone one base away, and base qualities are not on file. Receptors were amplified or captured by RACE. TCRdb shows the sequencer as NextSeq 500. During library preparation, unique molecular identifiers were attached to individual cDNA molecules so that TCRs could be counted quantitatively and reproducibly. Each blood RNA sample was used to sequence both TCR alpha and TCR beta chains. The study's own analysis went as follows. The median number of TCRs per sample was approximately 93,000, ranging from roughly 20,000 to 690,600. V, J and CDR3 annotation of the TCR reads was performed with the Decombinator software suite. To make PS versus PT1 abundance plots, every sample was subsampled to the same number of TCRs (28,000). Expanded TCRs were defined as absent before sensitization and observed at least eight times at the 2-week time point. The raw public data were reprocessed by TCRdb itself: fastp quality trimming at Q25, MiXCR clonotype calling, in-frame beta chains only. One record per CDR3 amino acid sequence lists the most common genes and DNA. V and J calls and clone size were set by TCRdb, not the authors. This sample lists under 200,000 distinct CDR3 sequences; roughly 15% were detected once. The top ten constitute about 1.8% of the sample.

The sample's time point, from its label and the paper: patch test 1, 2 weeks after DPC sensitization. The treatment or condition label for this specimen denotes: therapeutic diphenylcyclopropenone sensitization with weekly scalp DPC. Blood at each patch-test visit was drawn before the patch test was applied. Patients were considered eligible if aged 18 to 70, diagnosed with alopecia and deemed suitable for DPC therapy, and patients were excluded if pregnant. Unfractionated whole blood was collected in Tempus Blood RNA tubes, and total RNA was extracted from that blood. CDR1 MNHEY and CDR2 SVGAGI are derived from the germline V gene. The CDR3 runs 16 amino acids, cysteine and phenylalanine included. The retained sequence is limited to the CDR3, 48 bases, with the frame set at the first base. V was cut back by 4 bases and J by 4 bases, leaving a gap of 17 bases between them. The data are from a study of human T cells and chemical hapten exposure (dated by TCRdb to about 2021). For the study in its entirety: For sensitization, 2% DPC in acetone was applied to an approximately 2 cm by approximately 2 cm area of upper inner arm skin. Throughout the study period of 20 to 30 weeks, patients also received therapeutic DPC doses to the scalp every week. Patch testing was done on the upper back using Finn chambers containing 0.01% DPC, and results were scored after 6 days according to International Contact Dermatitis Research Group standards. Alopecia areata with under or over 50% scalp involvement, alopecia totalis and alopecia universalis were represented in the patient cohort, which was mostly female. The libraries were sequenced as a pool, and the TCR yield per sample differed mostly because of small variations in library volumes within the pool. Peripheral blood TCR repertoire changes were tracked in vivo in alopecia patients during primary and secondary sensitization to the hapten diphenylcyclopropenone (DPC). Blood was sampled from patients pre-sensitization (week 0) and at 2, 6 and about 24 weeks after DPC sensitization. Under 30 alopecia patients gave blood for TCR sequencing at one to four time points (pre-sensitization, 2, 6 and 24 weeks). Overall study outcomes, separate from this receptor: All patients had alopecia, a presumed autoimmune disease, so their immune response might differ from that of healthy individuals. DPC sensitization did not change how many TCRs were above 1 in 1000 frequency, and no evidence was found of alterations in global repertoire structure. The number of PT1 expanded TCRs positively correlated with patch test score, significant at thresholds 8, 16 and 32 but not 4. Compared with pre-sensitization or healthy control sets, expanded TCRs formed significantly more large CDR3 similarity clusters, which is consistent with antigen-driven responses. Repeated subsampling changed both the strength of the expansion versus patch-test correlation and the threshold at which that correlation became significant.

This receptor was identified in a woman aged 30 to 39 with alopecia areata. Some clones in this sample may be carry-over from other donors' samples. This specimen was whole blood, taken in connection with sensitization to the hapten diphenylcyclopropenone (DPC). Here the chain combines TRBV6-5 and TRBJ1-5; the D gene assignment is ambiguous. Here the CDR3 is given as CASSSFYTDENQPQHF. Read as DNA, the sequence is TGTGCCAGCAGTTCCTTTTATACAGATGAGAATCAGCCCCAGCATTTT.